The present TCR beta chain was sequenced within a study of monozygotic twins with cystic fibrosis. Overall study: Around 3 micrograms of fragmented DNA underwent approximately 15 PCR cycles for library preparation.

The table came from immunoSEQ multiplex PCR; TCRdb's copy has only in-frame clones and leaves some out. The sample shows fewer than 20,000 clones, roughly 89% of them seen only once. Broader study findings: Monozygotic CF twins shared more identical nucleotide clonotypes than unrelated patients. Age, concordance and disease severity did not associate with shared CDR3 numbers. In 13 of 16 pairs, V gene usage was closest to the co-twin's.

A remark on this clone: Its target is unknown.

The sequenced sample consisted of blood. The receptor was isolated from a girl aged 2 to 10 with cystic fibrosis.

CDR3 in DNA: TGTGCCAGCAGCCGGGACAACCCAGGCGAGCAGTACTTC. This codes for CASSRDNPGEQYF. The chain links TRBV5-6 to TRBJ2-7; tentative D call: TRBD1 (6 bases). Trimming took 4 bases from V and 6 from J, leaving 14 bases between them. CDR1 and CDR2 (germline): SGHDT, YYEEEE. CDR3 size: 13 residues. Supplemented by reference TRBV5-6 and TRBJ2-7, the full variable domain reads DAGVTQSPTHLIKTRGQQVTLRCSPKSGHDTVSWYQQALGQGPQFIFQYYEEEERQRGNFPDRFSGHQFPNYSSELNVNALLLGDSALYLCASSRDNPGEQYFGPGTRLTVT.